This is a list of T cell receptor beta chains from one sample in a study of blood T cell repertoires in COVID-19. Data came from immunoSEQ multiplex PCR; TCRdb stores just in-frame clones and leaves some out. This table holds about 110,000 clones, 76% found once. The sequenced material came from peripheral blood. The receptors shown here come from a woman of 80 years or more with acute or convalescent COVID-19. Both conserved end residues are part of each CDR3.

V: TRBV7-7; J: TRBJ2-1; CDR3: CASSSLAGVKNEQFF
V: TRBV19; J: TRBJ2-7; CDR3: CASSIGQGLTYEQYF
V: TRBV5-4; J: TRBJ1-4; CDR3: CASSTDRNNEKLFF
V: TRBV28; J: TRBJ1-3; CDR3: CASSLDLATNSGNTIYF
V: TRBV12-3/TRBV12-4; J: TRBJ1-5; CDR3: CASRLPGQPQHF
V: TRBV5-6; J: TRBJ2-3; CDR3: CASSPGTGVGDTQYF
V: TRBV6-5; J: TRBJ1-2; CDR3: CASSYGDRGEYGYTF
V: TRBV5-4; J: TRBJ2-7; CDR3: CASSLGQGSSYEQYF
V: TRBV11-3; J: TRBJ1-1; CDR3: CASSLDQGAEAFF
V: TRBV6-5; J: TRBJ1-2; CDR3: CASTTRAWGDYGYTF
V: TRBV11-2; J: TRBJ2-1; CDR3: CASSLLNEQFF
V: TRBV2; J: TRBJ2-1; CDR3: CASRRTVYNEQFF
V: TRBV9; J: TRBJ2-7; CDR3: CASSARHGGSSGNEQYF
V: TRBV29-1; J: TRBJ2-1; CDR3: CSVGDGGSGTRAQFF
V: TRBV6-2/TRBV6-3; J: TRBJ2-1; CDR3: CASSYTRGYNEQFF
V: TRBV10-2; J: TRBJ2-7; CDR3: CASSGSAGYWEQYF
V: TRBV10-2; J: TRBJ1-2; CDR3: CASSAILSTGRVYGYTF
V: TRBV19; J: TRBJ2-3; CDR3: CASSDRGLGTGGTDTQYF
V: TRBV5-1; J: TRBJ2-3; CDR3: CASSLTSGGGTDTQYF
V: TRBV6-1; J: TRBJ1-2; CDR3: CASSERFVLGGHGYTF
V: TRBV6-2/TRBV6-3; J: TRBJ2-1; CDR3: CASSGRRAGGNEQFF
V: TRBV20-1; J: TRBJ2-1; CDR3: CSASKRGDANEQFF
V: TRBV11-2; J: TRBJ2-2; CDR3: CASSSPGLAGVRTGELFF
V: TRBV5-1; J: TRBJ2-1; CDR3: CASSLADRGAYNEQFF
V: TRBV7-8; J: TRBJ1-2; CDR3: CASSARTGVNYGYTF
V: TRBV6-5; J: TRBJ1-2; CDR3: CASSYVSTGGNYGYTF
V: TRBV10-3; J: TRBJ1-2; CDR3: CAISDGRQNYGYTF
V: TRBV29-1; J: TRBJ2-7; CDR3: CSVVSSYEQYF
V: TRBV2; J: TRBJ1-4; CDR3: CASRTGGSSEKLFF
V: TRBV4-1; J: TRBJ2-2; CDR3: CASSQEAGANTGELFF
V: TRBV6-6; J: TRBJ1-2; CDR3: CASETPRDRNIYGYTF
V: TRBV5-1; J: TRBJ1-2; CDR3: CASSSKGGFGYGYTF
V: TRBV2; J: TRBJ2-3; CDR3: CASRDYGGAGDTQYF
V: TRBV5-6; J: TRBJ1-2; CDR3: CASSLVGEAAGGYTF
V: TRBV18; J: TRBJ1-1; CDR3: CASSPGGPTEAFF
V: TRBV19; J: TRBJ1-5; CDR3: CASTGGIQPQHF
V: TRBV7-3; J: TRBJ2-2; CDR3: CASSLNSGRIGELFF
V: TRBV10-1; J: TRBJ2-5; CDR3: CASSDLAGGRETQYF
V: TRBV5-1; J: TRBJ2-5; CDR3: CASSLAPTGIQETQYF
V: TRBV29-1; J: TRBJ2-1; CDR3: CSVESDGPREQFF
V: TRBV7-7; J: TRBJ1-5; CDR3: CASSLVSWPHGGNQPQHF
V: TRBV6-5; J: TRBJ2-3; CDR3: CASSYLGGAPTDTQYF
V: TRBV5-6; J: TRBJ2-3; CDR3: CASSPFVGLAGSTQYF
V: TRBV7-2; J: TRBJ2-2; CDR3: CASSVIAGIGGGWTGELFF
V: TRBV7-6; J: TRBJ1-5; CDR3: CASSLAAGSNQPQHF
V: TRBV30; J: TRBJ1-5; CDR3: CAWSVLREGQPQHF
V: TRBV11-3; J: TRBJ2-1; CDR3: CASSLGLPRLAVYNEQFF
V: TRBV7-2; J: TRBJ2-1; CDR3: CASSLSRQVGEQFF
V: TRBV13; J: TRBJ1-5; CDR3: CASSSSGGIAIRPQHF
V: TRBV3-1/TRBV3-2; J: TRBJ2-5; CDR3: CASSLQGTWVQETQYF
V: TRBV3-1/TRBV3-2; J: TRBJ2-5; CDR3: CASSLPGTGGEETQYF
V: TRBV25-1; J: TRBJ1-2; CDR3: CASSHNRGGYGYTF
V: TRBV30; J: TRBJ2-7; CDR3: CAWSVKLHLRAEQYF
V: TRBV7-9; J: TRBJ1-1; CDR3: CASSLRGQMNTEAFF